What follows are 2 T cell receptor beta chains derived from one specimen sequenced in a study of cytomegalovirus exposure and HLA in healthy donors. The primer mix had 60 Vbeta and 13 Jbeta primers. Repertoires were generated with immunoSEQ multiplex PCR, while TCRdb's copy carries only in-frame clones and drops some. This repertoire shows roughly 250,000 clones, approximately 70% found once; its top ten account for 2% to 2.5%. Sequenced sample: PBMCs. Receptor source: a female donor in good health and CMV-seronegative.

CDR3 DNA sequence: TGTGCCAGCAGCGTTCTTGACAACCAAGAGACCCAGTACTTC. It translates to CASSVLDNQETQYF. The chain recombines TRBV5-5 with TRBJ2-5; D gene uncertain. Germline CDR1 is SGHKS and CDR2 is YYEKEE (reference sequence). The V end was cut by 4 bases, the J end by 0 bases, with 10 bases between. CDR3 size: 14 residues.

The V and J genes are TRBV7-9 and TRBJ2-5, with D perhaps TRBD2 (6 bases). The V gene lost 6 bases and the J gene lost 5 bases, with 16 bases spanning the gap. In germline, CDR1 is SEHNR, CDR2 FQNEAQ (reference sequence). The CDR3 is 14 residues long. CDR3 coding DNA: TGTGCCAGCAGTGGGCCGGGAGATCGGGAGACCCAGTACTTC. It translates to CASSGPGDRETQYF. Complete variable domain (other parts from reference TRBV7-9 and TRBJ2-5): DTGVSQNPRHKITKRGQNVTFRCDPISEHNRLYWYRQTLGQGPEFLTYFQNEAQLEKSRLLSDRFSAERPKGSFSTLEIQRTEQGDSAMYLCASSGPGDRETQYFGPGTRLLVL.